The TCR beta chain under discussion was sequenced for a study of monozygotic twins with inflammatory bowel disease. About this clonotype: The target antigen is unknown.

Germline values: CDR1 SGHDT, CDR2 YYEEEE. This CDR3 is 13 amino acids long. Total RNA amounting to about 3,300 ng went into each TCR library. No DNA is given; TCRdb re-called the 5' RACE reads and lists each CDR3 protein once. Its table records 350,000 to 500,000 distinct CDR3 sequences. Overall study results and limits: Among IBD patients, fewer clonotypes were shared with others than among healthy twins, especially with disease activity.

The specimen sequenced was blood. J is TRBJ2-7 and V is TRBV5-6. The clonotype was recovered from a human donor with ulcerative colitis or Crohn's disease, or a healthy co-twin of an affected twin (not recorded which). CDR3 loop: CASSLEHFYEQYF.